Each of the 23 T cell receptor beta chains below was sequenced from the same sample in a study of T cells after yellow fever vaccination. TCRdb redid the calling of the 5' RACE reads with MiXCR, one entry per CDR3 protein. Of 250,000 to 350,000 distinct CDR3 sequences in the sample, 8.7% were seen once. The source was CD4+ T cells sorted from PBMCs, collected 5 days after the yellow fever booster vaccination. These receptors all come from a man aged 18 to 30 who received the YFV17D yellow fever vaccine.

There are a few counts of this clonotype. The chain uses TRBV24-1 and TRBJ2-6; either TRBD1 or TRBD2 may supply D (5 bases each). CDR1 and CDR2 from the germline V gene are KGHDR and SFDVKD. V was trimmed by 4 bases and J by 2 bases, leaving 14 bases between them. CDR3 length equals 17 residues. CDR3 DNA sequence: TGTGCCACCAGTGACCCCTCCCGGGACCCTGGGGCCAACGTCCTGACTTTC. Amino acids: CATSDPSRDPGANVLTF.

The chain links TRBV2 to TRBJ2-5, with a possible D match to TRBD1 (6 bases). This CDR3 is built from 14 residues. V dropped 8 bases and J dropped 4 bases, with 17 bases sitting between them. In germline, CDR1 is SNHLY, CDR2 FYNNEI. The CDR3 region has the DNA TGTGCCAGCGGTAAAGGGACACCCGGAGAGACCCAGTACTTC. This gives the protein CASGKGTPGETQYF.

The chain links TRBV4-3 to TRBJ2-4; 12 positions match TRBD2. From germline, CDR1 is LGHNA and CDR2 YSLEER. The CDR3 runs 17 residues. V trimming: 4 bases; J trimming: 3 bases; junction bases outside the gene matches: 7. In DNA form, the CDR3 reads TGCGCCAGCAGCCGTTCTAGCGGGGGGGCCGGCAAAAACATTCAGTACTTC. Protein: CASSRSSGGAGKNIQYF.

This clonotype occurred a few times. The rearrangement links TRBV25-1 to TRBJ1-1; D gene uncertain. Germline CDR1 MGHDK, CDR2 SYGVNS. V was pared by 5 bases and J by 3 bases, with 13 bases between. The CDR3 length is 14 residues. CDR3 nucleotides: TGTGCCAGCAGTCTGACGGACGGCGACACTGAAGCTTTCTTT. Amino acids: CASSLTDGDTEAFF.

This clonotype was counted ten times or more. V is TRBV7-2 and J is TRBJ1-1; D is possibly TRBD1 (5 bases). Trimming took off 0 bases at V and 9 bases at J, with 11 bases between the two ends. Germline V gene lookup returns CDR1 SGHTA and CDR2 FQGNSA. This CDR3 spans 13 amino acids. CDR3 sequence (DNA): TGTGCCAGCAGCTTAGCGCTAAGGGGAAAAGCTTTCTTT. Translating it yields CASSLALRGKAFF.

There are a few counts of this clonotype. V usage is TRBV5-6 and J usage is TRBJ1-2; weak D call: TRBD1 (5 bases). From germline, CDR1 is SGHDT and CDR2 YYEEEE. V was cut by 0 bases and J by 3 bases, with 6 bases left in between. CDR3 size: 13 residues. The CDR3: CASSLGGYYGYTF. The DNA of the CDR3 is TGTGCCAGCAGCTTGGGGGGCTACTATGGCTACACCTTC.

The chain uses TRBV12-3 or TRBV12-4 and TRBJ1-3; D gene unclear. The V and J ends lost 3 bases and 3 bases respectively, with 3 bases between them. This CDR3 is built from 12 residues. CDR3 nucleotide sequence: TGTGCCAGCAGTTTTTTTGGAAACACCATATATTTT. Protein product: CASSFFGNTIYF.

J is TRBJ2-1 and V is TRBV10-3, with D possibly TRBD2 on 5 matching bases. The V gene lost 4 bases and the J gene lost 0 bases, with 13 bases spanning the gap. The length of the CDR3 is 16 residues. From germline, CDR1 is ENHRY and CDR2 SYGVKD. CDR3 sequence reads: CAISVPPGSSYNEQFF. In DNA, the CDR3 is TGTGCCATCAGTGTTCCCCCGGGGAGCTCCTACAATGAGCAGTTCTTC.

This clonotype was picked up a small number of times. This sequence joins TRBV7-9 and TRBJ1-5, with D uncertain. The V gene's germline CDR1 is SEHNR and CDR2 FQNEAQ (reference sequence). With 5 bases removed from V and 4 bases from J, the gap between germline ends came to 9 bases. The CDR3 is made up of 13 amino acids. CDR3 sequence (DNA): TGTGCCAGCAGCCCGCACATGAATCAGCCCCAGCATTTT. It codes for CASSPHMNQPQHF.

The chain employs TRBV10-1 and TRBJ2-3, with D perhaps given as TRBD1 or TRBD2 (5 bases each). There are 13 residues in the CDR3. V dropped 10 bases and J dropped 1 base, with 12 bases sitting between them. From germline, CDR1 is WNHNN and CDR2 SYGVQD (reference sequence). The CDR3 DNA is TGCGCCACCAACCTGGGGGGCACAGATACGCAGTATTTT. As protein: CATNLGGTDTQYF.

This clonotype has more than one count but fewer than ten. The chain couples TRBV20-1 to TRBJ1-2; perhaps TRBD1 as D (6 bases). This CDR3 region has 13 residues. Trimming stripped 3 bases from V and 5 bases from J, with 13 bases between. Germline values: CDR1 DFQATT, CDR2 SNEGSKA (reference sequence). The CDR3 DNA reads TGCAGTGCTAGTAGCGGGACAAGATATGGCTACACCTTC. This gives the protein CSASSGTRYGYTF.

In its sample, this clonotype was seen many times. The rearrangement joins TRBV4-1 to TRBJ1-2, with 7 bases fitting TRBD1. Germline V gives CDR1 MGHRA, CDR2 YSYEKL. Losses at the gene ends were 2 bases for V and 0 bases for J; bases not matched to a gene: 12. This CDR3 has 18 residues. The CDR3 here is CASSQRAGTAGSNYGYTF. The CDR3, as DNA: TGCGCCAGCAGCCAAAGAGCGGGGACAGCCGGCTCTAACTATGGCTACACCTTC.

With regard to this clonotype: An end of the junction does not agree with germline; a read error may underlie this. This chain links TRBV4-3 with TRBJ2-3; maybe TRBD2 (5 bases). Per the germline V gene, CDR1 is LGHNA and CDR2 is YSLEER. The CDR3 sequence is 14 residues long. CDR3: CASNQAVSTDTQYF. The CDR3 DNA reads as TGCGCCAGCAACCAAGCGGTTAGCACAGATACGCAGTATTTT.

This clonotype occurred a few times. The rearrangement links TRBV28 to TRBJ2-7; D gene ambiguous. CDR3 size: 16 residues. Trimming cost V 10 bases and J 1 base, with 23 bases left between them. CDR1 MDHEN and CDR2 SYDVKM come from the germline V gene. DNA of the CDR3: TGTGCCACCACGCCAGCAAGCGCGGACGGTTCCTACGAGCAGTACGTC. As protein: CATTPASADGSYEQYV.

This clonotype was counted between two and nine times. The rearrangement joins TRBV9 to TRBJ2-2, with 8 bases that match TRBD1. This CDR3 contains 16 residues. With 4 bases clipped from V and 0 bases from J, the junction kept 5 bases outside the gene matches. Germline CDR1 and CDR2: SGDLS and YYNGEE. The CDR3 nucleotides read TGTGCCAGCAGCCCGAGACAGGGGACGAACACCGGGGAGCTGTTTTTT. Translating it yields CASSPRQGTNTGELFF.

This chain connects TRBV7-2 to TRBJ2-3, with 11 nucleotides matching TRBD2. In germline, CDR1 is SGHTA, CDR2 FQGNSA. Germline trimming cut 3 bases from V and 9 bases from J; bases unmatched to any gene: 5. This CDR3 is built from 14 residues. CDR3 in amino acids: CASSLRLAGGTQYF. CDR3 DNA: TGTGCCAGCAGCTTGAGGCTAGCGGGGGGCACGCAGTATTTT.

This clonotype has at least ten counts. This chain connects TRBV24-1 to TRBJ1-2, with D perhaps matching TRBD1 (5 bases). V was shortened by 10 bases and J by 6 bases, with 20 bases between the two germline ends. CDR3 size: 14 residues. Germline V lookup: CDR1 KGHDR, CDR2 SFDVKD. The CDR3 sequence: CATQTNGALDGYTF. CDR3 nucleotide sequence: TGTGCCACTCAGACCAACGGGGCCTTGGATGGCTACACCTTC.

In this sample, this clonotype turned up a few times. The gene calls are TRBV9 and TRBJ2-1; 9 nucleotides agree with TRBD2. J lost 11 bases, V lost 0 bases, and 9 bases had no gene match. The CDR3 covers 15 residues. Germline V gene data show CDR1 as SGDLS and CDR2 as YYNGEE. The CDR3 DNA sequence: TGTGCCAGCAGCGTAGTGTTAGCGGGGGTTGATCAGCAGTTCTTC. Translated: CASSVVLAGVDQQFF.

The chain uses TRBV7-2 and TRBJ1-6, with D possibly TRBD1 on 5 matching bases. V was shortened by 2 bases and J by 7 bases, with 9 bases between the two germline ends. The CDR3 length is 14 residues. Germline V gene sequence: CDR1 SGHTA, CDR2 FQGNSA. The CDR3 here is CASSLRQGNSPLHF. The CDR3 nucleotides read TGTGCCAGCAGCTTAAGGCAGGGAAATTCACCCCTCCACTTT.

The chain couples TRBV19 to TRBJ2-7; TRBD1 matches at 7 bases. Germline V gene data show CDR1 as LNHDA and CDR2 as SQIVND (reference sequence). The CDR3 is 18 residues long. Trimming took 7 bases from V and 2 from J; bases not matched to a gene: 20. The CDR3 is CASTKQGQSTGTAYEQYV. CDR3 DNA sequence: TGTGCCAGTACCAAACAAGGTCAGTCGACCGGGACAGCCTACGAGCAGTACGTC.

The CDR3 DNA reads TGTGCCATCAGTGAGTCAGAACAGATTGGTACCTACGAGCAGTACTTC. Protein sequence: CAISESEQIGTYEQYF. This chain connects TRBV10-3 to TRBJ2-7; D gene ambiguous. Trimming stripped 0 bases from V and 2 bases from J, with 14 bases between. Germline CDR1 reads ENHRY; CDR2 reads SYGVKD. The CDR3 runs to 16 residues.

This clonotype was seen a handful of times. The rearrangement uses TRBV20-1 and TRBJ1-5; 9 bases are shared with TRBD1. CDR3 length equals 13 residues. V shed 1 base, J shed 6 bases, and the junction held 1 base outside the gene matches. Germline lookup yields CDR1 DFQATT and CDR2 SNEGSKA (reference sequence). CDR3 DNA: TGCAGTGCTAGAGTGGGACAGGGTCAGCCCCAGCATTTT. It codes for CSARVGQGQPQHF.

The rearrangement uses TRBV14 and TRBJ1-4, with 9 bases aligning to TRBD1. Losses at the gene ends were 6 bases for V and 5 bases for J; bases not matched to a gene: 7. The V gene's germline CDR1 is SGHDN and CDR2 FVKESK. CDR3 size: 15 residues. The CDR3 spells CASRRSGTGNEKLFF. Written as DNA, the CDR3 is TGTGCCAGCAGACGATCCGGGACAGGGAATGAAAAACTGTTTTTT.